Below, 21 T cell receptor beta chains from the same sample are listed, as sequenced in a study of blood T cells in healthy people across ages. Using a J-beta primer mix together with a sample-barcoded 5' primer, a second PCR was run for about 6 to 12 cycles. TCRdb re-derived calls from the 5' RACE reads in MiXCR, one entry per CDR3 protein. The data show about 1.4 million distinct CDR3 sequences, 55% to 75% seen once. The sample comprised blood. Receptors were obtained from a man younger than 30 in good health.

The rearrangement uses TRBV20-1 and TRBJ2-1; D is possibly TRBD2 (6 bases). The CDR3 runs to 16 residues. Per the germline V gene, CDR1 is DFQATT and CDR2 is SNEGSKA (reference sequence). V was cut by 6 bases and J by 5 bases, with 23 bases left in between. The CDR3, as DNA: TGCAGTGCCCCAGAGAAAGGGATCGGGGGTGACAATGAGCAGTTCTTC. This encodes CSAPEKGIGGDNEQFF.

The V gene is TRBV27, the J gene TRBJ2-2; no clear D. The germline CDR1 and CDR2 sequences are MNHEY and SMNVEV (reference sequence). V gave up 7 bases and J gave up 8 bases, with 11 bases separating them. CDR3 size: 12 residues. DNA for the CDR3: TGTGCCAGCACTAATACAGCGGGGGAGCTGTTTTTT. It specifies CASTNTAGELFF.

The genes are TRBV4-3 and TRBJ2-7; D is possibly TRBD1 or TRBD2 (6 bases each). Trimming pared 5 bases from V and 4 bases from J, leaving 18 bases between. Germline CDR1 LGHNA, CDR2 YSLEER. The CDR3 extends over 15 amino acids. The CDR3 coding sequence is TGCGCCAGCAGCTCAAGATATCGGGGGCCGTACGAGCAGTACTTC. Its protein product is CASSSRYRGPYEQYF.

The chain has TRBV7-9 and TRBJ2-3; D possibly corresponds to TRBD2 (5 bases). Germline V gives CDR1 SEHNR, CDR2 FQNEAQ (reference sequence). V shed 5 bases and J shed 2 bases, with 17 bases lying between them. The CDR3 spans 16 residues. The CDR3 DNA is TGTGCCAGCAGCCCGCACGGACTCACTTTCACAGATACGCAGTATTTT. Amino acid sequence: CASSPHGLTFTDTQYF.

This clonotype was counted a few times. V gene TRBV4-1 combines with J gene TRBJ2-7; TRBD1 is a possible D gene (6 bases). This CDR3 is 15 amino acids long. V lost 4 bases to trimming and J lost 2 bases, with 15 bases between them. Per the germline V gene, CDR1 is MGHRA and CDR2 is YSYEKL. CDR3: CASSLLAQGPYEQYF. As DNA, the CDR3 is TGCGCCAGCAGCCTTCTTGCACAGGGCCCCTACGAGCAGTACTTC.

The rearrangement joins TRBV24-1 to TRBJ2-2; D gene uncertain. Trimming took off 10 bases at V and 0 bases at J, with 8 bases between the two ends. Per the germline V gene, CDR1 is KGHDR and CDR2 is SFDVKD. The CDR3 contains 13 residues. The DNA for the CDR3 is TGTGCCACGGCGGCTGCGAACACCGGGGAGCTGTTTTTT. Its protein is CATAAANTGELFF.

The CDR3 loop is CASSESAGQGVLEAFF. The CDR3 bases are TGTGCCAGCAGTGAAAGCGCGGGACAGGGGGTCCTTGAAGCTTTCTTT. The chain employs TRBV2 and TRBJ1-1, with 11 bases identical to TRBD1. With 2 bases clipped from V and 7 bases from J, the junction kept 9 bases outside the gene matches. This CDR3 region has 16 residues. Germline CDR1 and CDR2: SNHLY and FYNNEI.

This clonotype is a singleton in its sample. The chain uses TRBV28 and TRBJ1-1; 8 bases align to TRBD1. The V gene end was trimmed by 6 bases and the J gene end by 4 bases; junction bases not matched to a gene: 7. This CDR3 is 14 amino acids long. Germline CDR1 reads MDHEN; CDR2 reads SYDVKM. CDR3: CASSMDRVFTEAFF. DNA for the CDR3: TGTGCCAGCAGCATGGACAGGGTTTTCACTGAAGCTTTCTTT.

In this sample, this clonotype turned up a few times. The chain couples TRBV29-1 to TRBJ2-5; 10 nucleotides line up with TRBD2. The CDR3 consists of 13 residues. The ends lost 2 bases at V and 6 bases at J; junction bases unmatched: 3. CDR1 is SQVTM, CDR2 ANQGSEA, per germline. The CDR3 loop reads CSVEPSGGKTQYF. CDR3 sequence (DNA): TGCAGCGTTGAACCTAGCGGGGGAAAGACCCAGTACTTC. The full variable domain, rest sourced from reference TRBV29-1 and TRBJ2-5, is SAVISQKPSRDICQRGTSLTIQCQVDSQVTMMFWYRQQPGQSLTLIATANQGSEATYESGFVIDKFPISRPNLTFSTLTVSNMSPEDSSIYLCSVEPSGGKTQYFGPGTRLLVL.

The chain has TRBV3-1 and TRBJ2-7, with 8 bases that match TRBD2. Germline CDR1 and CDR2: LGHDT and YNNKEL (reference sequence). Trimming cost V 2 bases and J 12 bases; bases outside gene matches: 9. This CDR3 has 13 residues. DNA for the CDR3: TGTGCCAGCAGCCAAAGACTGGCGGGAGGTCGGTACTTC. It codes for CASSQRLAGGRYF.

This clonotype was counted a few times. This sequence joins TRBV20-1 and TRBJ1-5; 7 nucleotides agree with TRBD1. The CDR3 has 16 amino acids. Per germline, CDR1 DFQATT and CDR2 SNEGSKA (reference sequence). Unmatched junction bases numbered 11, after V lost 0 bases and J lost 6 bases. The CDR3 nucleotides are TGCAGTGCTAGAGACGACAGGGACTCATTCGCTCAGCCCCAGCATTTT. This gives the protein CSARDDRDSFAQPQHF.

The chain uses TRBV14 and TRBJ2-7; perhaps TRBD1 as D (6 bases). V dropped 3 bases and J dropped 4 bases, with 16 bases sitting between them. The CDR3 runs to 15 residues. From germline, CDR1 is SGHDN and CDR2 FVKESK. The CDR3 sequence is CASSQPRGRIYEQYF. The CDR3 coding sequence is TGTGCCAGCAGCCAGCCCAGGGGACGGATATACGAGCAGTACTTC.

In its sample, this clonotype was seen a few times. The chain carries TRBV4-3 and TRBJ2-1; TRBD1 aligns across 8 bases. Germline V gene sequence: CDR1 LGHNA, CDR2 YSLEER. CDR3 length equals 16 residues. Losses at the gene ends were 3 bases for V and 7 bases for J; bases not matched to a gene: 11. The CDR3, as DNA: TGCGCCAGCAGCCACCCCGCGGGCAGGGGGCTTAATGAGCAGTTCTTC. It is translated as CASSHPAGRGLNEQFF.

J is TRBJ2-1 and V is TRBV28, with 10 bases aligning to TRBD2. V lost 3 bases to trimming and J lost 0 bases; unmatched junction nucleotides: 2. The V gene's germline CDR1 is MDHEN and CDR2 SYDVKM. The CDR3 is made up of 16 amino acids. CDR3 bases: TGTGCCAGCAGTTTGCTAGCGGGAGACTCCTACAATGAGCAGTTCTTC. Amino acid sequence: CASSLLAGDSYNEQFF.

The rearrangement uses TRBV6-4 and TRBJ2-3; TRBD1 aligns across 9 bases. CDR1 is MRHNA, CDR2 SNTAGT, per germline. The V segment lost 3 bases and the J segment 4 bases; nucleotides outside the gene matches: 8. CDR3 length: 16 residues. The CDR3 is CASSESGTGPADTQYF. The CDR3 coding sequence is TGTGCCAGCAGTGAGTCCGGGACAGGGCCCGCAGATACGCAGTATTTT.

V usage is TRBV10-3 and J usage is TRBJ2-7, with D maybe TRBD1 (6 bases). Germline assignment: CDR1 ENHRY and CDR2 SYGVKD. The CDR3 runs 15 residues. Trimming removed 2 bases at V and 3 bases at J, with 14 bases between. CDR3 coding DNA: TGTGCCATCAGTGAGAGGACAGTCACTGGCTACGAGCAGTACTTC. This gives the protein CAISERTVTGYEQYF.

The J gene is TRBJ2-7, the V gene TRBV2; TRBD2 aligns across 7 bases. The ends lost 1 base at V and 2 bases at J; junction bases unmatched: 2. Per germline, CDR1 SNHLY and CDR2 FYNNEI. The CDR3 is 14 residues long. The CDR3 loop reads CASSEGLAPYEQYF. The CDR3 nucleotides are TGTGCCAGCAGTGAAGGACTAGCCCCCTACGAGCAGTACTTC.

This clonotype turned up a few times. This sequence joins TRBV20-1 and TRBJ2-7, with D possibly being TRBD2 (6 bases). The V gene's germline CDR1 is DFQATT and CDR2 SNEGSKA (reference sequence). The CDR3 totals 14 residues. V gave up 1 base and J gave up 3 bases, with 13 bases separating them. In DNA form, the CDR3 reads TGCAGTGCTAGAGTACCTAGCGTATACTACGAGCAGTACTTC. Its protein product is CSARVPSVYYEQYF.

The chain is built from TRBV25-1 and TRBJ2-1, with a tentative D call TRBD1 (5 bases). Germline CDR1 and CDR2: MGHDK and SYGVNS. V was pared by 10 bases and J by 4 bases, with 14 bases between. The CDR3 is 13 residues long. The DNA for the CDR3 is TGTGCCACCGGAACAGGTGCATACAATGAGCAGTTCTTC. As protein: CATGTGAYNEQFF.

CDR3 sequence (DNA): TGTGCCAGCAGTGAATCTAGCGGAATTAGCTCCTACAATGAGCAGTTCTTC. Its protein product is CASSESSGISSYNEQFF. The gene calls are TRBV6-1 and TRBJ2-1; TRBD2 agrees at 7 bases. The V gene's germline CDR1 is MNHNS and CDR2 SASEGT. V lost 2 bases and J lost 0; bases outside the gene matches: 7. The CDR3 totals 17 residues.

V is TRBV12-3 or TRBV12-4 and J is TRBJ2-7; D could derive from TRBD1 or TRBD2 (5 bases each). The V and J ends lost 4 bases and 2 bases respectively, with 12 bases between them. This CDR3 region has 14 residues. The CDR3: CASSSGIGAYEQYF. CDR3 nucleotides: TGTGCCAGCAGTTCCGGGATAGGGGCCTACGAGCAGTACTTC.